This T cell receptor (beta chain) was found in a study of early T cells in non-severe SARS-CoV-2 infection. Study background: Sequencing targeted bulk RNA from unsorted whole blood, leaving chains unpaired.

Findings and caveats of the study: Sequences matched to VDJdb favored anti-spike CD8 responses, while private and CD4 specificities were missed.

Comment on this clonotype: Its antigen is still unknown.

Attached unique molecular identifiers marked individual cDNA molecules. TCRdb re-derived calls from the 5' RACE reads in MiXCR, one entry per CDR3 protein. The table shows tens of thousands of distinct CDR3 sequences, with approximately 9.9% occurring only once. This CDR3 has 12 residues. Trimming took off 4 bases at V and 2 bases at J, with 5 bases between the two ends. Germline V gene sequence: CDR1 PRHDT, CDR2 FYEKMQ (reference sequence). Material: whole blood. The chain links TRBV13 to TRBJ1-2; D remains ambiguous. The sequence was collected from an adult who was a healthcare worker with PCR-confirmed SARS-CoV-2 infection or an uninfected control (not recorded which). CDR3 nucleotide sequence: TGTGCCAGCAGCTCCCTGAACTATGGCTACACCTTC. Its translation: CASSSLNYGYTF.